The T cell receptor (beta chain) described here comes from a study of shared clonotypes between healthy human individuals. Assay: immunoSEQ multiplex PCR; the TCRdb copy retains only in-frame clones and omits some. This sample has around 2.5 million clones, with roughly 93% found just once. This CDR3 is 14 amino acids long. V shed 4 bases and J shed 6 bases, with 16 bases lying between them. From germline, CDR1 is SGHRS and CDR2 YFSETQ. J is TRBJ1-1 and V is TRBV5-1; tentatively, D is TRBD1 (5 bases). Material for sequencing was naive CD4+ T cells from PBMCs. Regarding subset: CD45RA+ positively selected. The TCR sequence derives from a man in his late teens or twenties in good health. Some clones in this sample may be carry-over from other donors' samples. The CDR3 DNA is TGCGCCAGCAGCACGGGGACCCCCTCCGCTGAAGCTTTCTTT. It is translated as CASSTGTPSAEAFF.